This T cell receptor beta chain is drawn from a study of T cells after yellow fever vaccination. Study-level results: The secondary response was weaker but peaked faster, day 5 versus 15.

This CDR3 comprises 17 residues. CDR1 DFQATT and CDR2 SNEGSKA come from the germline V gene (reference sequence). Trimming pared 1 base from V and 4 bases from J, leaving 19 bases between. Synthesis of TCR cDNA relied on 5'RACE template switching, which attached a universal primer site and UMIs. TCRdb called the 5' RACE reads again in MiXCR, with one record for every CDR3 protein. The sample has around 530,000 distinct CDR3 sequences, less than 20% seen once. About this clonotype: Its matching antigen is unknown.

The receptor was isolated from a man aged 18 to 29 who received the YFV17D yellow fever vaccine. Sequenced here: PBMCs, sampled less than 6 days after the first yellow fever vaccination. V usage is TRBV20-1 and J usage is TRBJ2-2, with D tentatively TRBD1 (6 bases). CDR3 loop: CSARVFFRDKSTGELFF. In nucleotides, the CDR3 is TGCAGTGCTAGAGTCTTCTTCCGGGACAAGTCCACCGGGGAGCTGTTTTTT.